This TCR beta chain was captured by sequencing in a study of blood T cell repertoires in COVID-19. The V end lost 1 base, the J end lost 3 bases, and 6 bases lay between the germline ends. Germline values: CDR1 LGHNA, CDR2 YSLEER. CDR3 size: 13 residues. Profiling relied on immunoSEQ multiplex PCR, and the TCRdb table lists in-frame clones only, not all of them. The data show under 300,000 clones, about 83% seen once. The sequence was obtained from a woman aged 45-65 years who had recovered from COVID-19. What was sequenced was peripheral blood. The rearrangement joins TRBV4-3 to TRBJ1-2; unclear D gene. For the CDR3, the DNA is TGCGCCAGCAGCCAAGTCGGGGACTATGGCTACACCTTC. This translates into CASSQVGDYGYTF.